Given below is one T cell receptor (beta chain) in context. Sequencing used immunoSEQ multiplex PCR; TCRdb keeps in-frame clones, though not all of them. Altogether about 120,000 clones are present, approximately 90% being singletons, with the ten largest covering under 0.7%. This entry belongs to a study of OX40 agonist ivuxolimab in advanced cancers. Overall study: Hepatocellular carcinoma, melanoma, renal cell or head and neck cancer was diagnosed in the dose-escalation patients.

Patients were ruled out by autoimmune disease history or systemic immunosuppression. Trimming removed 1 base from V and 5 bases from J, with 12 bases in between. The CDR3 has 16 residues. Looked up from germline, CDR1 is SGHDN and CDR2 is FVKESK. The sample was CD4+ or CD8+ T cells sorted from blood, taken in a trial of the OX40 agonist ivuxolimab. The TCR sequence derives from an adult with an advanced solid tumor such as melanoma, head and neck, liver or kidney cancer. The J gene is TRBJ1-6, the V gene TRBV14; D gene unclear. Here the CDR3 reads CASSQGAVRDNSPLHF. As DNA, the CDR3 is TGTGCCAGCAGCCAAGGTGCAGTGAGGGATAATTCACCCCTCCACTTT.